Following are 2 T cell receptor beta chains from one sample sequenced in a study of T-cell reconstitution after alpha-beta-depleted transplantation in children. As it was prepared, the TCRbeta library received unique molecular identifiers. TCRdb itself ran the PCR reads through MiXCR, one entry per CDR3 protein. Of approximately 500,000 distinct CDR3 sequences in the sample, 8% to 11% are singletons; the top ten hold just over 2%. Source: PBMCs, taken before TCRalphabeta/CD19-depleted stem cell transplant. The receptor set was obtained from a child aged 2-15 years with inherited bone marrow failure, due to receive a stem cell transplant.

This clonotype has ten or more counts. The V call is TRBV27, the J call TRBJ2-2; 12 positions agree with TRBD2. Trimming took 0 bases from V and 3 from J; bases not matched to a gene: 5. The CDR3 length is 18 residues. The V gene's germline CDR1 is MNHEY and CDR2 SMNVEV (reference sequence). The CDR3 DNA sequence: TGTGCCAGCAGTTTATCGAGACTAGCGGGAGTGTACACCGGGGAGCTGTTTTTT. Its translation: CASSLSRLAGVYTGELFF.

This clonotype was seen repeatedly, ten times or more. The CDR3 DNA follows: TGCAGCGTTGTGGGGGCGGGAGAGCAGTACTTC. This codes for CSVVGAGEQYF. This chain uses TRBV29-1 with TRBJ2-7, with D perhaps matching TRBD1 or TRBD2 (6 bases each). The CDR3 is 11 residues long. Germline CDR1 is SQVTM and CDR2 is ANQGSEA. Trimming removed 4 bases from V and 7 bases from J, with 11 bases in between.